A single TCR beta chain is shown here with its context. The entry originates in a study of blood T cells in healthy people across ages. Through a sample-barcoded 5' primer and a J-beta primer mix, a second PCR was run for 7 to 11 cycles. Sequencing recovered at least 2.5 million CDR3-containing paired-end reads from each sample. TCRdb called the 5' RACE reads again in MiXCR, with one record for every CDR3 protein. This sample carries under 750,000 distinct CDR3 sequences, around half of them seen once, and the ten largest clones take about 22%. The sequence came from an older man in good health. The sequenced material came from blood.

The CDR3 DNA reads TGCAGTGCCAATGGGGCTAGCGGAGGGGGCATGTACAATGAGCAGTTCTTC. Protein product: CSANGASGGGMYNEQFF. This rearrangement joins TRBV20-1 to TRBJ2-1; D is possibly TRBD1 or TRBD2 (7 bases each). Germline assignment: CDR1 DFQATT and CDR2 SNEGSKA (reference sequence). V was pared by 6 bases and J by 4 bases, with 25 bases between. The CDR3 loop spans 17 amino acids.